This TCR beta chain was profiled in a study of T cell responses to AZD1222 COVID-19 vaccine (dated by TCRdb to 2020 to 2022). With regard to the full study: A total of around 240 trial participants underwent TCR sequencing, of whom 207 received two doses of AZD1222 and 26 received two doses of the MenACWY control vaccine. Trial participants were enrolled by age into subgroups of 18-55, 56-69 and 70-plus years, and about 150, 27 and 61 TCR-sequenced participants, respectively, were included in these subgroups.

The CDR3 regions of human TCRbeta chains were subjected to immunosequencing. The authors' pipeline ran thus. Repertoire TCRs were checked for matches against a reference library of SARS-CoV-2-specific TCRs that had been generated using the MIRA antigen-specificity platform. Breadth was defined as the fraction of unique TCRs that were SARS-CoV-2-associated, and depth was defined as the fraction of total T cells that were SARS-CoV-2-associated. Using the MIRA data, every spike-specific TCR was mapped to the spike region that the TCR reacted to and assigned to either a CD4 or a CD8 class. Log10-transformed breadth and depth values were compared by one-way ANOVA with Sidak's multiple comparisons tests. What TCRdb holds here is the immuneACCESS table cut down to in-frame rearrangements. Part of the clones is not present; checked against another copy, under half of the missing clones reflect an unresolved V gene, and the others are unexplained. V, J and clone size are taken as reported in that table, and D and trimming were inferred from the DNA itself. The sample records about 120,000 clones, 84% of which are singletons. The ten largest clonotypes hold about 29% of the sample.

Study-level results and caveats: Because no day 14 peak-response samples were available, the repertoires could be characterized only after the peak T cell response. Most participants were white British and females outnumbered males, and the authors suggested that clonal diversity may have been underestimated. In the small 56-69-year group, the increase in depth fell short of significance, most likely because of low power. Conclusions about previously exposed vaccinees were limited because only six AZD1222 recipients were SARS-CoV-2 seropositive at baseline. Epitopes outside the regions mutated in the B.1.351 and B.1.1.7 variants were reportedly recognized by nearly half of the unique spike-specific TCRs. Vaccine-associated CD4 TCRs spanned the whole spike protein, with dominant responses in regions 160-218 and 743-854. After two AZD1222 doses, spike-specific TCR breadth and depth were significantly higher than at day 0 and than in MenACWY recipients.

Measured from the cysteine to the phenylalanine, the CDR3 is 18 residues long. CDR3 DNA only is kept here, 54 bases in frame from base 1. Trimming takes 3 bases from V and 0 bases from J, and the germline ends sit 18 bases apart. CDR1 and CDR2 are drawn from the germline V gene (reference sequence): LNHDA, SQIVND. Taken with the paper, the label for time point translates to: about 28 days (+/-7) after the second vaccine dose. AZD1222 recipients whose second dose came at about 4 weeks and those whose second dose came at about 12 weeks were combined into one group, since spike-specific TCR depth and breadth did not differ between the two schedules. Vaccinee samples were obtained from the UK trials COV001 and COV002, which included a single-blind randomized controlled phase 2/3 trial of AZD1222 (ChAdOx1 nCoV-19) in healthy adults. Trial participant PBMC samples were collected at day 0 and day 28 after the second dose for TCRbeta chain sequencing.

Worth noting for this clone: Its antigen specificity is not known. No clone much larger than this one lies a single base away; base qualities are absent.

The chain couples TRBV19 to TRBJ1-3; TRBD1 is possibly the D segment (5 matching bases). This sample comprised peripheral blood, obtained 28 days after the second AZD1222 dose. The clonotype comes from an adult who received the AZD1222 COVID-19 vaccine. The CDR3 corresponds to CASSIQNRGLLSGNTIYF. In nucleotides, the sequence is TGTGCCAGTAGTATCCAGAACCGGGGACTCCTCTCTGGAAACACCATATATTTT.